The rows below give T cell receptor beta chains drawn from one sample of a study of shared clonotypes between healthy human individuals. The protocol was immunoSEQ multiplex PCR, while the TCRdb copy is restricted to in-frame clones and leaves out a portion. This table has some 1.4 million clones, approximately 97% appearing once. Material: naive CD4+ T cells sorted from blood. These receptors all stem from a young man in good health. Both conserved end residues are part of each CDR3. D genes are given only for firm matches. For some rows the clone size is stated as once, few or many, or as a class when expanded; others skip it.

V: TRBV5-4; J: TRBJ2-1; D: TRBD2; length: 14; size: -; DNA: TGTGCCATGTCTAGCGGGAGGGCGGTCAATGAGCAGTTCTTC; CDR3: CAMSSGRAVNEQFF
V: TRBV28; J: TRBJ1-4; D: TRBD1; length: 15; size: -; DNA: TGTGCCAGCAGAAATCCGGGACAGGGGAGTGAAAAACTGTTTTTT; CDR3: CASRNPGQGSEKLFF
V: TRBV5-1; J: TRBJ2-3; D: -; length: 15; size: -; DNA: TGCGCCAGCAGCCGCCGACAGGCCAGCACAGATACGCAGTATTTT; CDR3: CASSRRQASTDTQYF
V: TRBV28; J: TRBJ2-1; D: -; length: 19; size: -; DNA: TGTGCCAGCAGTTTAAGGGGATTAAAGTGGGTGCTGTCCCGGAGTGAGCAGTTCTTC; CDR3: CASSLRGLKWVLSRSEQFF
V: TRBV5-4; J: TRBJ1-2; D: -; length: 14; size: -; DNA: TGTGCCAGCAGCTTGACCGGGACAAGGGATGGCTACACCTTC; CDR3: CASSLTGTRDGYTF
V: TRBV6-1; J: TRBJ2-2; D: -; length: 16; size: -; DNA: TGTGCCAGCAGTGTTAGAGGGGGAAGGAACACCGGGGAGCTGTTTTTT; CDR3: CASSVRGGRNTGELFF
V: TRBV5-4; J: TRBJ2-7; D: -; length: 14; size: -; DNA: TGTGCCAGCAGTCTGGGGGAAACCGGCTACGAGCAGTACTTC; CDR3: CASSLGETGYEQYF
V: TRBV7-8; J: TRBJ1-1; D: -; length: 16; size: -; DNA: TGTGCCAGCAGCTTTCGGAGTCCGGGTGCGAACACTGAAGCTTTCTTT; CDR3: CASSFRSPGANTEAFF
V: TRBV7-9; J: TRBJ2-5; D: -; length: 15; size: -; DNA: TGTGCCAGCAGCCCGACAAGGAGTGTAGCGGAGACCCAGTACTTC; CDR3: CASSPTRSVAETQYF
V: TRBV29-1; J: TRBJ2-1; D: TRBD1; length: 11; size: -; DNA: TGCAGCGGGGACAGCTACAATGAGCAGTTCTTC; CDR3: CSGDSYNEQFF
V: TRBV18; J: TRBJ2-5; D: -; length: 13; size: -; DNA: TGTGCCAGCTCATCCCCAAAGGGAGAGACCCAGTACTTC; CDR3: CASSSPKGETQYF
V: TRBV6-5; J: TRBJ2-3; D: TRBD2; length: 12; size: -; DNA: TGTGCCAGCGTGGGGGGGGCAGATACGCAGTATTTT; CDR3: CASVGGADTQYF
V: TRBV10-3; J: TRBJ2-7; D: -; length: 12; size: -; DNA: TGTGCCATCAGGATAGGGACGTACGAGCAGTACTTC; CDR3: CAIRIGTYEQYF
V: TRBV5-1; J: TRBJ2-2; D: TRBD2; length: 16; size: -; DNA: TGCGCCAGCAGCTTGGGACTAGCGGGCCCCACCGGGGAGCTGTTTTTT; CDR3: CASSLGLAGPTGELFF
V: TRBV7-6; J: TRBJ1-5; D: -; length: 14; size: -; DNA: TGTGCCAGCAGCTTAGTGGCCAGCAATCAGCCCCAGCATTTT; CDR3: CASSLVASNQPQHF
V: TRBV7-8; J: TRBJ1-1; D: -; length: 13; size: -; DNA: TGTGCCAGCACCCGTGAGATGAACACTGAAGCTTTCTTT; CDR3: CASTREMNTEAFF
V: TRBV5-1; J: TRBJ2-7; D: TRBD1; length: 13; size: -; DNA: TGCGCCAGCAGCCTAGGACAGGGGGCAGTGCAGTACTTC; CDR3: CASSLGQGAVQYF
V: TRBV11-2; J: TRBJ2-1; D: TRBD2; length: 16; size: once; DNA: TGTGCCAGCAGGGGAGGCGGGCTAGCGGCCTACAATGAGCAGTTCTTC; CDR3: CASRGGGLAAYNEQFF
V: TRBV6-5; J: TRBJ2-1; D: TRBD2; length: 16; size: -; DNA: TGTGCCAGCAGTTCCTTTAGCGGGAGGGCCTTAAATGAGCAGTTCTTC; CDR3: CASSSFSGRALNEQFF
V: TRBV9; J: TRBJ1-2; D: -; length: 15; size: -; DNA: TGTGCCAGCAGCGACGGACCTAACCCATCTTATGGCTACACCTTC; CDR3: CASSDGPNPSYGYTF
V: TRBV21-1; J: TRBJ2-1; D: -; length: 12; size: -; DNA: TGTGCCAGCAGCACCCAGGACAATGAGCAGTTCTTC; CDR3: CASSTQDNEQFF
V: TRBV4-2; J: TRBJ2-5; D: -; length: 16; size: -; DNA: TGTGCCAGCAGCCAAGATGGGTTGCGGAAACAAGAGACCCAGTACTTC; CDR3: CASSQDGLRKQETQYF
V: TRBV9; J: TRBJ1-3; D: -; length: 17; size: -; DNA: TGTGCCAGCAGCGTGTTGGAGGGATTAGACTCTGGAAACACCATATATTTT; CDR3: CASSVLEGLDSGNTIYF
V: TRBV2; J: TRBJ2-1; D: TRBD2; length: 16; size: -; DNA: TGTGCCAGCAGCGAGCGCGGGACTAGTTATTTCGATGAGCAGTTCTTC; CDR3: CASSERGTSYFDEQFF
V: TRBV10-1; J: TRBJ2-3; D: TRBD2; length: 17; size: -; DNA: TGCGCCAGCAGTGAGTCGACTAGCGGAGGAGGTAGGGATACGCAGTATTTT; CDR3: CASSESTSGGGRDTQYF
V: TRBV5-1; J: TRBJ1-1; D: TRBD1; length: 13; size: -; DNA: TGCGCCAGCAGCGATCGGGACAGGGTAAAAGCTTTCTTT; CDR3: CASSDRDRVKAFF
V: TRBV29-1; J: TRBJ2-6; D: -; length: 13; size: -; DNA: TGCAGCGTAAGGACAGCTGGGGCCAACGTCCTGACTTTC; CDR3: CSVRTAGANVLTF